A selection of T cell receptor beta chains follows, all from one sample in a study of long-term antiretroviral therapy in people with HIV. Some clones are missing from TCRdb's copy, which holds only in-frame ones; the method was immunoSEQ multiplex PCR. Among roughly 17,000 clones listed, roughly 77% were seen once. The sequences come from unsorted PBMCs, collected 0.3 years after starting antiretroviral therapy. The receptor set was obtained from a man between 18 and 35 years old with HIV. Each CDR3 is given with its conserved first and last residue. Each record gives: clone size, D gene, J gene, CDR3 length, V gene, CDR3 protein, CDR3 DNA. The D gene is left open where the match is weak. Some rows have no size entry. The others give once, few or many, or a class for an expanded clone.

clone_size: -
d_call: -
j_call: TRBJ2-2
cdr3_length: 14
v_call: TRBV21-1
cdr3_aa: CASSKGGDTGELFF
cdr3_nt: TGTGCCAGCAGCAAAGGAGGGGACACCGGGGAGCTGTTTTTT

clone_size: -
d_call: -
j_call: TRBJ1-1
cdr3_length: 15
v_call: TRBV13
cdr3_aa: CASSPFRDMNTEAFF
cdr3_nt: TGTGCCAGCAGCCCGTTCAGAGACATGAACACTGAAGCTTTCTTT

clone_size: -
d_call: -
j_call: TRBJ2-5
cdr3_length: 17
v_call: TRBV7-9
cdr3_aa: CATLTIPPGSLRETQYF
cdr3_nt: TGTGCCACCCTGACTATACCCCCAGGGTCCCTGAGGGAGACCCAGTACTTC

clone_size: once
d_call: -
j_call: TRBJ2-1
cdr3_length: 15
v_call: TRBV27
cdr3_aa: CASSPHYGANNEQFF
cdr3_nt: TGTGCCAGCAGTCCCCATTATGGGGCAAACAATGAGCAGTTCTTC

clone_size: -
d_call: -
j_call: TRBJ1-1
cdr3_length: 14
v_call: TRBV5-1
cdr3_aa: CASSVRGGFTEAFF
cdr3_nt: TGCGCCAGCAGCGTAAGAGGGGGTTTTACTGAAGCTTTCTTT

clone_size: -
d_call: -
j_call: TRBJ2-4
cdr3_length: 15
v_call: TRBV6-1
cdr3_aa: CASILSGGLGDIQYF
cdr3_nt: TGTGCCAGCATTTTAAGTGGGGGGCTGGGGGACATTCAGTACTTC

clone_size: few
d_call: -
j_call: TRBJ1-5
cdr3_length: 14
v_call: TRBV10-3
cdr3_aa: CAISEVGGGQPQHF
cdr3_nt: TGTGCCATCAGTGAGGTCGGAGGAGGCCAGCCCCAGCATTTT

clone_size: few
d_call: -
j_call: TRBJ1-6
cdr3_length: 13
v_call: TRBV5-6
cdr3_aa: CASSLPGNSPLHF
cdr3_nt: TGTGCCAGCAGCCTTCCGGGGAATTCACCCCTCCACTTT

clone_size: -
d_call: TRBD2
j_call: TRBJ2-7
cdr3_length: 14
v_call: TRBV2
cdr3_aa: CASSPSSGGHEQYF
cdr3_nt: TGTGCCAGCAGTCCATCTAGCGGGGGTCACGAGCAGTACTTC

clone_size: -
d_call: -
j_call: TRBJ2-5
cdr3_length: 15
v_call: TRBV15
cdr3_aa: CATSREVGIQETQYF
cdr3_nt: TGTGCCACCAGCAGAGAGGTGGGCATTCAAGAGACCCAGTACTTC

clone_size: -
d_call: -
j_call: TRBJ1-4
cdr3_length: 15
v_call: TRBV19
cdr3_aa: CASSPRSGSYEKLFF
cdr3_nt: TGTGCCAGTAGTCCAAGGTCAGGGAGTTACGAAAAACTGTTTTTT

clone_size: few
d_call: -
j_call: TRBJ1-5
cdr3_length: 15
v_call: TRBV19
cdr3_aa: CASSIGQQLNQPQHF
cdr3_nt: TGTGCCAGTAGCATCGGACAGCAACTCAATCAGCCCCAGCATTTT

clone_size: medium-sized
d_call: -
j_call: TRBJ2-1
cdr3_length: 13
v_call: TRBV27
cdr3_aa: CASSSGSVHVQFF
cdr3_nt: TGTGCCAGCAGTTCGGGGTCAGTTCACGTTCAGTTCTTC

clone_size: -
d_call: -
j_call: TRBJ1-2
cdr3_length: 13
v_call: TRBV6-5
cdr3_aa: CASSQPGTYGYTF
cdr3_nt: TGTGCCAGCAGCCAACCGGGAACTTATGGCTACACCTTC

clone_size: -
d_call: -
j_call: TRBJ2-5
cdr3_length: 14
v_call: TRBV6-5
cdr3_aa: CASSYIVGEETQYF
cdr3_nt: TGTGCCAGCAGTTACATCGTGGGTGAAGAGACCCAGTACTTC

clone_size: -
d_call: TRBD1
j_call: TRBJ1-6
cdr3_length: 16
v_call: TRBV10-3
cdr3_aa: CAISPRATGDNSPLHF
cdr3_nt: TGTGCCATCAGTCCCCGTGCGACAGGGGATAATTCACCCCTCCACTTT

clone_size: -
d_call: -
j_call: TRBJ2-1
cdr3_length: 14
v_call: TRBV10-3
cdr3_aa: CAIRSGAEDNEQFF
cdr3_nt: TGTGCCATTCGGTCTGGGGCCGAGGACAATGAGCAGTTCTTC

clone_size: -
d_call: TRBD1
j_call: TRBJ1-4
cdr3_length: 14
v_call: TRBV19
cdr3_aa: CASSTLDRDEKLFF
cdr3_nt: TGTGCCAGTAGTACCCTTGACAGGGACGAAAAACTGTTTTTT

clone_size: -
d_call: -
j_call: TRBJ2-3
cdr3_length: 13
v_call: TRBV11-3
cdr3_aa: CASSLSFADTQYF
cdr3_nt: TGTGCCAGCAGCCTTTCGTTCGCAGATACGCAGTATTTT

clone_size: -
d_call: -
j_call: TRBJ2-2
cdr3_length: 12
v_call: TRBV12-5
cdr3_aa: CASGLPAGELFF
cdr3_nt: TGTGCTAGTGGTTTGCCTGCCGGGGAGCTGTTTTTT

clone_size: -
d_call: -
j_call: TRBJ2-1
cdr3_length: 15
v_call: TRBV19
cdr3_aa: CASSIGGLEHNEQFF
cdr3_nt: TGTGCCAGTAGTATAGGGGGACTGGAACACAATGAGCAGTTCTTC

clone_size: -
d_call: -
j_call: TRBJ1-5
cdr3_length: 17
v_call: TRBV28
cdr3_aa: CASRTPSQGTGSQPQHF
cdr3_nt: TGTGCCAGCAGAACCCCGAGCCAAGGGACGGGGAGTCAGCCCCAGCATTTT

clone_size: -
d_call: TRBD1
j_call: TRBJ2-1
cdr3_length: 15
v_call: TRBV5-4
cdr3_aa: CASSMGDRAYNEQFF
cdr3_nt: TGTGCCAGCAGCATGGGGGACAGGGCCTACAATGAGCAGTTCTTC

clone_size: -
d_call: -
j_call: TRBJ1-5
cdr3_length: 14
v_call: TRBV4-2
cdr3_aa: CASSLAGSNQPQHF
cdr3_nt: TGTGCCAGCAGCCTGGCCGGCAGCAATCAGCCCCAGCATTTT

clone_size: -
d_call: -
j_call: TRBJ2-1
cdr3_length: 14
v_call: TRBV7-9
cdr3_aa: CASSFPGIANEQFF
cdr3_nt: TGTGCCAGCAGCTTCCCGGGAATAGCCAATGAGCAGTTCTTC

clone_size: -
d_call: TRBD2
j_call: TRBJ2-2
cdr3_length: 15
v_call: TRBV12-5
cdr3_aa: CASGIFSGGAGELFF
cdr3_nt: TGTGCTAGTGGCATTTTTAGCGGGGGGGCCGGGGAGCTGTTTTTT

clone_size: -
d_call: -
j_call: TRBJ2-3
cdr3_length: 13
v_call: TRBV14
cdr3_aa: CASSPRLTDTQYF
cdr3_nt: TGTGCCAGCAGCCCCCGCCTCACAGATACGCAGTATTTT

clone_size: few
d_call: TRBD1
j_call: TRBJ1-6
cdr3_length: 14
v_call: TRBV6-6
cdr3_aa: CASSGGRGHSPLHF
cdr3_nt: TGTGCCAGCAGTGGCGGCAGGGGGCATTCACCCCTCCACTTT

clone_size: -
d_call: TRBD1
j_call: TRBJ1-2
cdr3_length: 14
v_call: TRBV6-6
cdr3_aa: CASSPSDRDYGYTF
cdr3_nt: TGTGCCAGCAGTCCCTCCGACAGGGACTATGGCTACACCTTC

clone_size: once
d_call: -
j_call: TRBJ2-7
cdr3_length: 15
v_call: TRBV6-5
cdr3_aa: CASSRGTTSGHEQYF
cdr3_nt: TGTGCCAGCAGTCGCGGGACGACCTCAGGCCACGAGCAGTACTTC

clone_size: -
d_call: -
j_call: TRBJ1-2
cdr3_length: 13
v_call: TRBV7-9
cdr3_aa: CASSGPGHYGYTF
cdr3_nt: TGTGCCAGCAGCGGACCGGGGCACTATGGCTACACCTTC

clone_size: -
d_call: TRBD1
j_call: TRBJ2-1
cdr3_length: 14
v_call: TRBV15
cdr3_aa: CATSRSDRVHEQFF
cdr3_nt: TGTGCCACCAGCAGATCCGACAGGGTCCATGAGCAGTTCTTC

clone_size: -
d_call: -
j_call: TRBJ1-1
cdr3_length: 13
v_call: TRBV19
cdr3_aa: CASSRKGRTEAFF
cdr3_nt: TGTGCCAGTAGTAGGAAAGGGCGGACTGAAGCTTTCTTT

clone_size: -
d_call: -
j_call: TRBJ2-3
cdr3_length: 15
v_call: TRBV12-5
cdr3_aa: CASGYEGGSTDTQYF
cdr3_nt: TGTGCTAGTGGTTATGAAGGGGGTAGCACAGATACGCAGTATTTT

clone_size: -
d_call: TRBD2
j_call: TRBJ2-1
cdr3_length: 12
v_call: TRBV10-2
cdr3_aa: CASGLVSAEQFF
cdr3_nt: TGCGCCAGTGGACTAGTATCGGCTGAGCAGTTCTTC

clone_size: -
d_call: -
j_call: TRBJ2-1
cdr3_length: 13
v_call: TRBV5-4
cdr3_aa: CASSPEPMGTWFF
cdr3_nt: TGTGCCAGCAGCCCGGAACCAATGGGGACTTGGTTCTTC

clone_size: -
d_call: -
j_call: TRBJ2-2
cdr3_length: 14
v_call: TRBV14
cdr3_aa: CASSQTENTGELFF
cdr3_nt: TGTGCCAGCAGCCAAACCGAGAACACCGGGGAGCTGTTTTTT

clone_size: -
d_call: -
j_call: TRBJ1-3
cdr3_length: 14
v_call: TRBV6-1
cdr3_aa: CASSEKGTGNTIYF
cdr3_nt: TGTGCCAGCAGTGAAAAGGGGACTGGAAACACCATATATTTT

clone_size: once
d_call: TRBD2
j_call: TRBJ2-3
cdr3_length: 17
v_call: TRBV7-2
cdr3_aa: CASSSRLLGGTTDTQYF
cdr3_nt: TGTGCCAGCAGCTCCCGACTACTCGGGGGGACCACAGATACGCAGTATTTT

clone_size: -
d_call: TRBD1
j_call: TRBJ1-4
cdr3_length: 14
v_call: TRBV19
cdr3_aa: CASSRTGKNEKLFF
cdr3_nt: TGTGCCAGTAGTAGGACAGGGAAAAATGAAAAACTGTTTTTT

clone_size: -
d_call: -
j_call: TRBJ2-3
cdr3_length: 16
v_call: TRBV18
cdr3_aa: CASSPSRGQSTDTQYF
cdr3_nt: TGTGCCAGCTCACCATCCCGGGGACAAAGCACAGATACGCAGTATTTT

clone_size: -
d_call: -
j_call: TRBJ2-7
cdr3_length: 12
v_call: TRBV6-1
cdr3_aa: CASSRDRYEQYF
cdr3_nt: TGTGCCAGCAGCAGGGATCGCTACGAGCAGTACTTC

clone_size: -
d_call: -
j_call: TRBJ1-2
cdr3_length: 14
v_call: TRBV5-1
cdr3_aa: CASSLGGGFDGYTF
cdr3_nt: TGCGCCAGCAGCTTGGGCGGGGGGTTTGATGGCTACACCTTC

clone_size: -
d_call: TRBD1
j_call: TRBJ2-5
cdr3_length: 15
v_call: TRBV5-6
cdr3_aa: CASRIPGTGLETQYF
cdr3_nt: TGTGCCAGCAGGATCCCCGGGACAGGGTTAGAGACCCAGTACTTC

clone_size: -
d_call: TRBD2
j_call: TRBJ2-3
cdr3_length: 15
v_call: TRBV5-1
cdr3_aa: CASSLRGGQPDTQYF
cdr3_nt: TGCGCCAGCAGCTTGCGGGGGGGCCAACCAGATACGCAGTATTTT

clone_size: few
d_call: -
j_call: TRBJ1-2
cdr3_length: 11
v_call: TRBV9
cdr3_aa: CASSGDYGYTF
cdr3_nt: TGTGCCAGCAGCGGGGACTATGGCTACACCTTC

clone_size: -
d_call: TRBD1
j_call: TRBJ1-2
cdr3_length: 14
v_call: TRBV14
cdr3_aa: CASSQVTGGDGYTF
cdr3_nt: TGTGCCAGCAGCCAAGTTACAGGGGGCGATGGCTACACCTTC

clone_size: once
d_call: -
j_call: TRBJ1-1
cdr3_length: 12
v_call: TRBV6-5
cdr3_aa: CATGPMNTEAFF
cdr3_nt: TGTGCCACAGGACCCATGAACACTGAAGCTTTCTTT

clone_size: few
d_call: -
j_call: TRBJ1-5
cdr3_length: 13
v_call: TRBV7-2
cdr3_aa: CASSLSLGEPQHF
cdr3_nt: TGTGCCAGCAGCTTATCCCTGGGGGAGCCCCAGCATTTT

clone_size: -
d_call: TRBD1
j_call: TRBJ1-4
cdr3_length: 13
v_call: TRBV28
cdr3_aa: CAGGDRGPEKLFF
cdr3_nt: TGTGCCGGGGGGGACAGGGGGCCTGAAAAACTGTTTTTT

clone_size: -
d_call: -
j_call: TRBJ1-1
cdr3_length: 16
v_call: TRBV18
cdr3_aa: CASSLEAWGLNTEAFF
cdr3_nt: TGTGCCAGCTCCCTAGAGGCGTGGGGATTGAACACTGAAGCTTTCTTT

clone_size: few
d_call: -
j_call: TRBJ2-7
cdr3_length: 16
v_call: TRBV7-9
cdr3_aa: CASSLESGSRPYEQYF
cdr3_nt: TGTGCCAGCAGCTTAGAAAGCGGTAGCAGACCCTACGAGCAGTACTTC

clone_size: -
d_call: TRBD2
j_call: TRBJ2-5
cdr3_length: 16
v_call: TRBV7-9
cdr3_aa: CASSLWSGGVSETQYF
cdr3_nt: TGTGCCAGCAGCTTATGGTCCGGGGGGGTTTCGGAGACCCAGTACTTC

clone_size: -
d_call: TRBD2
j_call: TRBJ2-1
cdr3_length: 15
v_call: TRBV30
cdr3_aa: CAISLGLAEYNEQFF
cdr3_nt: TGTGCCATATCCCTGGGACTAGCGGAGTACAATGAGCAGTTCTTC

clone_size: few
d_call: TRBD1
j_call: TRBJ2-7
cdr3_length: 14
v_call: TRBV16
cdr3_aa: CASGIGQGGYEQYF
cdr3_nt: TGTGCCAGCGGTATTGGACAGGGCGGTTACGAGCAGTACTTC

clone_size: -
d_call: TRBD2
j_call: TRBJ2-2
cdr3_length: 16
v_call: TRBV19
cdr3_aa: CASSRIAGANTGELFF
cdr3_nt: TGTGCCAGTAGTAGAATAGCGGGAGCGAACACCGGGGAGCTGTTTTTT

clone_size: -
d_call: -
j_call: TRBJ1-1
cdr3_length: 13
v_call: TRBV6-5
cdr3_aa: CASSYGERTEAFF
cdr3_nt: TGTGCCAGCAGTTACGGGGAAAGGACTGAAGCTTTCTTT

clone_size: -
d_call: -
j_call: TRBJ2-1
cdr3_length: 14
v_call: TRBV9
cdr3_aa: CASSVAGSYNEQFF
cdr3_nt: TGTGCCAGCAGCGTAGCTGGCAGCTACAATGAGCAGTTCTTC

clone_size: -
d_call: -
j_call: TRBJ1-2
cdr3_length: 13
v_call: TRBV6-5
cdr3_aa: CASSSQEFGGYTF
cdr3_nt: TGTGCCAGCAGTTCCCAGGAGTTTGGAGGCTACACCTTC

clone_size: -
d_call: -
j_call: TRBJ1-1
cdr3_length: 11
v_call: TRBV6-5
cdr3_aa: CASSYDTEAFF
cdr3_nt: TGTGCCAGCAGTTACGACACTGAAGCTTTCTTT